Sequencing of this T cell receptor beta chain was carried out in a study of naive and memory T cell subsets. Two oligonucleotides, mixed equimolar, formed the beta constant-region primer covering TRBC1 and TRBC2. Nested alpha and beta constant-region primers with the SP2 primer drove four PCR rounds on ligated cDNA. The cDNA 3' end received a ligated single-stranded oligonucleotide carrying the SP2 primer and a 12-nucleotide UMI. Using its own MiXCR run on the UMI-ligation and nested PCR reads, TCRdb lists one record per CDR3 protein. Here the sample spans over 100,000 distinct CDR3 sequences, 36% being singletons. Germline V gives CDR1 SGHRS, CDR2 YFSETQ. Trimming removed 6 bases at V and 3 bases at J, with 12 bases between. The CDR3 has 14 residues. This clonotype came up a few times.

The sample consisted of central memory CD4+ T cells from blood. The sequence came from a human donor in good health. V is TRBV5-1 and J is TRBJ2-2; D gene uncertain. CDR3 residues: CASKGRKDTGELFF. CDR3 nucleotide sequence: TGCGCCAGCAAAGGGCGTAAGGACACCGGGGAGCTGTTTTTT. The variable domain in full, with the rest retrieved from reference TRBV5-1 and TRBJ2-2, is KAGVTQTPRYLIKTRGQQVTLSCSPISGHRSVSWYQQTPGQGLQFLFEYFSETQRNKGNFPGRFSGRQFSNSRSEMNVSTLELGDSALYLCASKGRKDTGELFFGEGSRLTVL.